Included here is one T cell receptor (beta chain) sequence, with context. Germline-derived CDR1 and CDR2 are WNHNN and SYGVQD (reference sequence). Trimming took 6 bases from V and 4 from J; bases not matched to a gene: 3. The CDR3 is 14 amino acids. The data stem from a study of OX40 agonist ivuxolimab in advanced cancers. Across the whole study: Patients took ivuxolimab, an agonistic anti-OX40 (CD134) antibody.

The table came from immunoSEQ multiplex PCR; TCRdb's copy has only in-frame clones and leaves some out. The data contain approximately 90,000 clones, about 87% of them seen just once; the ten biggest clones take up around 0.76%. Sequences were derived from CD4+ or CD8+ T cells sorted from blood, sampled in a trial of the OX40 agonist ivuxolimab. The J gene is TRBJ2-2, the V gene TRBV10-1; 9 bases agree with TRBD1. This TCR was sampled from an adult with an advanced solid tumor such as melanoma, head and neck, liver or kidney cancer. CDR3 loop: CASRRTGVTGELFF. CDR3 nucleotides: TGCGCCAGCAGGAGGACAGGGGTCACCGGGGAGCTGTTTTTT.